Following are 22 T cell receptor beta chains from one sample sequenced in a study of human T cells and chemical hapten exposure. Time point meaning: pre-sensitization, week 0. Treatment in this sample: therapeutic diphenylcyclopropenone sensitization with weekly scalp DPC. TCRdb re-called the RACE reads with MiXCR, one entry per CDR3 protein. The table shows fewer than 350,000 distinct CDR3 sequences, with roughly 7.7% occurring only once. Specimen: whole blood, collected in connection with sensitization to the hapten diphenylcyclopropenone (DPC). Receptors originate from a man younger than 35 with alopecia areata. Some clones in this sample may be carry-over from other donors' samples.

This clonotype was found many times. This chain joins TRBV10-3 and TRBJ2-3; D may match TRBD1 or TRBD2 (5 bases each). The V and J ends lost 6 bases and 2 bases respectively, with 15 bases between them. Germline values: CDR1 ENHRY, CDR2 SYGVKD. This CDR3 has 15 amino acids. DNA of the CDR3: TGTGCCATCAGCTCCGGGACGGTTTACACAGATACGCAGTATTTT. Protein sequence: CAISSGTVYTDTQYF.

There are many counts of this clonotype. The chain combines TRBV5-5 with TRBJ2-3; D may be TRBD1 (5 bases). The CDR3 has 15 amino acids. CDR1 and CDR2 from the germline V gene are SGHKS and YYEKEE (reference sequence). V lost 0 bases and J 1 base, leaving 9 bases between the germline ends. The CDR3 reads CASSLVARGTDTQYF. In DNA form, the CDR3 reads TGTGCCAGCAGCTTGGTAGCCAGGGGCACAGATACGCAGTATTTT.

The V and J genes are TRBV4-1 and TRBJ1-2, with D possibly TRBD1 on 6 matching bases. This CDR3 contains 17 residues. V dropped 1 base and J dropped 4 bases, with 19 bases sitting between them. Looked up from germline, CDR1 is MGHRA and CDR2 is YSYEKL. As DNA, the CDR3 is TGCGCCAGCAGCCAAGTAATCATCAGGGGTAGGGGCTATGGCTACACCTTC. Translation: CASSQVIIRGRGYGYTF.

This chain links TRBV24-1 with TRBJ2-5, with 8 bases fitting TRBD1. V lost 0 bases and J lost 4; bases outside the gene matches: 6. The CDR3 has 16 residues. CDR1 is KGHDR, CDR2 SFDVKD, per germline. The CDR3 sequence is CATSDLATGQGETQYF. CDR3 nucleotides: TGTGCCACCAGTGATTTGGCGACCGGACAGGGAGAGACCCAGTACTTC.

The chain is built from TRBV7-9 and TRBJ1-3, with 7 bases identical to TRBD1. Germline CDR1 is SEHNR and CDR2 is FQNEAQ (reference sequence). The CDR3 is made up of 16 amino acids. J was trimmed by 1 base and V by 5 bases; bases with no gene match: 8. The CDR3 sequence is CASSHWDSRSGNTIYF. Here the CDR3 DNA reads TGTGCCAGCAGCCACTGGGACAGCCGTTCTGGAAACACCATATATTTT.

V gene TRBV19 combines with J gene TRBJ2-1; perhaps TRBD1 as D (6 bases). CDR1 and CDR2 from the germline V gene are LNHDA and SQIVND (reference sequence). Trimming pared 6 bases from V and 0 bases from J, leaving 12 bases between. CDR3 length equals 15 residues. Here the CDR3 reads CASRLDRSSYNEQFF. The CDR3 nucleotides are TGTGCCAGTAGGCTCGACAGGAGCTCCTACAATGAGCAGTTCTTC.

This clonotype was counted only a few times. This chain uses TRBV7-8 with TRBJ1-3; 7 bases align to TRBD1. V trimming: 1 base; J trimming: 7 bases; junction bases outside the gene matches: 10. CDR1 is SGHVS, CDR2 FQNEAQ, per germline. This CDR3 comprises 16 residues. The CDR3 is CASSLVSGGGRNTIYF. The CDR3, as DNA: TGTGCCAGCAGCTTAGTTTCGGGAGGGGGCAGGAACACCATATATTTT.

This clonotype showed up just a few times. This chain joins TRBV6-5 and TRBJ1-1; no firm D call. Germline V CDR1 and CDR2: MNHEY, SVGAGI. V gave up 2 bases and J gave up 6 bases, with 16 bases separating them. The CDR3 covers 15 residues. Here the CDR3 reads CASSYTSQRGAEAFF. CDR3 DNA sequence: TGTGCCAGCAGTTACACTTCGCAGCGTGGGGCTGAAGCTTTCTTT.

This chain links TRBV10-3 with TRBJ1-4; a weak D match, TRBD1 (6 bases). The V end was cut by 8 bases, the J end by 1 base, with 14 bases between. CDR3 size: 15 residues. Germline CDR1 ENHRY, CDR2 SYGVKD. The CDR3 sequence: CAIGRVGGTNEKLFF. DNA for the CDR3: TGTGCCATCGGCAGGGTAGGGGGAACTAATGAAAAACTGTTTTTT.

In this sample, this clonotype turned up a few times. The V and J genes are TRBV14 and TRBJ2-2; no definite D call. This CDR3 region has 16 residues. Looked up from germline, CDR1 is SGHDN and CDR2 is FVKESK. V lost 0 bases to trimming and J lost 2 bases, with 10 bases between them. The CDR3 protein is CASSQDVLLNTGELFF. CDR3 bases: TGTGCCAGCAGCCAAGACGTGTTGCTTAACACCGGGGAGCTGTTTTTT.

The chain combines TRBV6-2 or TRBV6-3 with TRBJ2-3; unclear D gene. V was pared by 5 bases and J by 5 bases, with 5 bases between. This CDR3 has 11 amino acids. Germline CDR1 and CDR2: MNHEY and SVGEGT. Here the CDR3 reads CASSPLDTQYF. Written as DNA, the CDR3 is TGTGCCAGCAGTCCTCTAGATACGCAGTATTTT.

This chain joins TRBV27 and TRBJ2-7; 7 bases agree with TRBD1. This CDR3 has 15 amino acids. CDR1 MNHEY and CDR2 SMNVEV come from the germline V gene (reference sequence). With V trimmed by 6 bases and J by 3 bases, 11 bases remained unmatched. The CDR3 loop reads CASRPPGTAFYEQYF. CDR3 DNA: TGTGCCAGCAGACCCCCCGGGACAGCCTTCTACGAGCAGTACTTC.

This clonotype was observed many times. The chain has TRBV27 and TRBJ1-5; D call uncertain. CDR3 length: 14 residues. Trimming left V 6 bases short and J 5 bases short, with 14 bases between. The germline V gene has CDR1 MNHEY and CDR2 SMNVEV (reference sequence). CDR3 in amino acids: CASSPDGIYQPQHF. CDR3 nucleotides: TGTGCCAGCAGCCCGGACGGAATATATCAGCCCCAGCATTTT.

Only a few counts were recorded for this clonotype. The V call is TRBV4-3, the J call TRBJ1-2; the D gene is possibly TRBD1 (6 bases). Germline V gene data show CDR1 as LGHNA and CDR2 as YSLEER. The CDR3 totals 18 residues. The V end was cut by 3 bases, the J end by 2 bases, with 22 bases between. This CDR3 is CASSHDRSAFITNYGYTF. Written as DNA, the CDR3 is TGCGCCAGCAGCCACGACAGGTCTGCGTTTATCACAAACTATGGCTACACCTTC.

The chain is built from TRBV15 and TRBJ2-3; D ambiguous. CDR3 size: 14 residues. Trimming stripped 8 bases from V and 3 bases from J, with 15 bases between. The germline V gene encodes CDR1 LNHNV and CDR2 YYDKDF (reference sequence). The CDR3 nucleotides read TGTGCCACCGTTCACAGATCGTGGACAGATACGCAGTATTTT. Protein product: CATVHRSWTDTQYF.

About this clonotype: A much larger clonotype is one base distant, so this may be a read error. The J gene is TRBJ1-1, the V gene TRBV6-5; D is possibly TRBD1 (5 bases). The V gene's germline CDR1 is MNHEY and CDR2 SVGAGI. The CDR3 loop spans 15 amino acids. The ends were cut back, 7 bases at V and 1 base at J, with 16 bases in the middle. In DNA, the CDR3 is TGTGCCAGCACTAGGGCAGGGCCTTCGAACACTGAAGCTTTCTTT. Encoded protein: CASTRAGPSNTEAFF.

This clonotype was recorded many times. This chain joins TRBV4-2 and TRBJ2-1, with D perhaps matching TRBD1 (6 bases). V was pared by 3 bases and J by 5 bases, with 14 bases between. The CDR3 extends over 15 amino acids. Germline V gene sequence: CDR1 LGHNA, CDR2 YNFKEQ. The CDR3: CASSHPGVGNNEQFF. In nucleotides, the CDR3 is TGTGCCAGCAGCCACCCAGGGGTAGGCAACAATGAGCAGTTCTTC.

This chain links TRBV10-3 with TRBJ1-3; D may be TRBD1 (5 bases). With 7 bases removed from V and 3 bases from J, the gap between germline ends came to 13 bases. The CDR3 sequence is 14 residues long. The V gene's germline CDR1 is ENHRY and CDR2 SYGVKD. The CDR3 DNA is TGTGCCATCAATAGACAGCAAGGTGGAAACACCATATATTTT. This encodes CAINRQQGGNTIYF.

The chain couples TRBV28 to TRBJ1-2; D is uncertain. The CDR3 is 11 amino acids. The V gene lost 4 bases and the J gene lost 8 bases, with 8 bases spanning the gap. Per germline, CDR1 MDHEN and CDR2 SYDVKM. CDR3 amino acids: CASSSRGGYTF. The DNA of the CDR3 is TGTGCCAGCAGTTCAAGAGGCGGCTACACCTTC.

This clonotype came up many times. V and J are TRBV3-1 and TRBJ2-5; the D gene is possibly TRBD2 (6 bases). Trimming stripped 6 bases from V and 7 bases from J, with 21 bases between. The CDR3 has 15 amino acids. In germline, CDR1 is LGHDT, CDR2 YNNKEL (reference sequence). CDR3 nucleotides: TGTGCCAGCAGATCTGCGGGGACCCGCCAGGGGACCCAGTACTTC. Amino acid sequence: CASRSAGTRQGTQYF.

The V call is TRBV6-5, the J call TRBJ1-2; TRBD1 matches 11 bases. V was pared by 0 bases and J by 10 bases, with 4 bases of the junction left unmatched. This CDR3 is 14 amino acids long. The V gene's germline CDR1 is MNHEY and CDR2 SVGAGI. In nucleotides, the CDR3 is TGTGCCAGCAGTTACTCTCGGACAGGGGGCCTCTACACCTTC. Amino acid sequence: CASSYSRTGGLYTF.

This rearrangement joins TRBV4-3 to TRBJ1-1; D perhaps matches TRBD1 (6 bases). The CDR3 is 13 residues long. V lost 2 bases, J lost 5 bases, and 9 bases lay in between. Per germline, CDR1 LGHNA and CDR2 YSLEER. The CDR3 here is CASSQTRGTEAFF. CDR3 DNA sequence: TGCGCCAGCAGCCAAACCAGGGGAACTGAAGCTTTCTTT.